The 16 T cell receptor beta chains below all came from one sample that was sequenced in a study of cytomegalovirus exposure and HLA in healthy donors. Amplification used 60 Vbeta primers and 13 Jbeta primers. Produced via immunoSEQ multiplex PCR; TCRdb's table is partial and in-frame only. The sample shows 170,000 or so clones, around 80% of them seen only once. The sequenced sample was PBMCs. These receptors came from a man aged 18 to 29 in good health and CMV-seronegative.

The V and J genes are TRBV19 and TRBJ1-2, with TRBD1 as a possible D gene (5 bases). Germline V gene data show CDR1 as LNHDA and CDR2 as SQIVND (reference sequence). This CDR3 has 14 amino acids. V lost 3 bases and J 2 bases, leaving 10 bases between the germline ends. CDR3 nucleotide sequence: TGTGCCAGTAGTATGTCCCCAGGGAACTATGGCTACACCTTC. Its protein is CASSMSPGNYGYTF.

This chain links TRBV27 with TRBJ2-2; the match to TRBD2 covers 8 bases. Germline V gene sequence: CDR1 MNHEY, CDR2 SMNVEV (reference sequence). The CDR3 extends over 14 amino acids. With V trimmed by 4 bases and J by 7 bases, 5 bases remained unmatched. As DNA, the CDR3 is TGTGCCAGCAGTTCCAGCGGGGGCATCGGGGAGCTGTTTTTT. Encoded protein: CASSSSGGIGELFF.

This clone appeared once. The chain has TRBV25-1 and TRBJ2-2, with 9 bases fitting TRBD1. The CDR3 has 14 residues. The J segment lost 5 bases and the V segment lost 7 bases, leaving 5 bases of the junction unmatched. Germline CDR1 is MGHDK and CDR2 is SYGVNS. CDR3 coding DNA: TGTGCCAGCACAGAGGACAGGGGAACCGGGGAGCTGTTTTTT. Its protein product is CASTEDRGTGELFF.

This chain uses TRBV7-2 with TRBJ2-7; 12 positions match TRBD2. Germline V gene lookup returns CDR1 SGHTA and CDR2 FQGNSA. Germline trimming cut 5 bases from V and 7 bases from J; bases unmatched to any gene: 6. The CDR3 sequence is 14 residues long. Here the CDR3 reads CASSASGGAREQYF. Here the CDR3 DNA reads TGTGCCAGCAGCGCTAGCGGGGGGGCGAGAGAGCAGTACTTC.

This chain joins TRBV5-4 and TRBJ2-1; 10 bases are a match to TRBD2. This CDR3 spans 14 amino acids. V was pared by 1 base and J by 9 bases, with 4 bases of the junction left unmatched. CDR1 is SGHNT and CDR2 is YYREEE in the germline V gene (reference sequence). The CDR3 DNA reads as TGTGCCAGCAGCTTGCTAGCGGGAGTGAGTGAGCAGTTCTTC. The encoded protein is CASSLLAGVSEQFF.

There are a few counts of this clone. The chain links TRBV7-9 to TRBJ1-4, with D possibly matching TRBD1 (6 bases). The V gene lost 11 bases and the J gene lost 5 bases, with 12 bases spanning the gap. CDR3 length: 12 amino acids. Germline V gives CDR1 SEHNR, CDR2 FQNEAQ (reference sequence). The CDR3 loop is CASARGNEKLFF. DNA of the CDR3: TGTGCCTCAGCGAGGGGGAATGAAAAACTGTTTTTT.

This clone has just one count. One end of the junction fails to match germline, which may point to a read error. This chain uses TRBV7-9 with TRBJ1-4; D gene uncertain. Germline lookup yields CDR1 SEHNR and CDR2 FQNEAQ (reference sequence). The CDR3 totals 14 residues. The CDR3 loop reads CSSSLPGNNEKLFF. CDR3 coding DNA: TGTTCCAGCAGCTTACCCGGGAACAATGAAAAACTGTTTTTT.

V is TRBV29-1 and J is TRBJ2-1; TRBD2 might be the D (5 bases). Germline V gives CDR1 SQVTM, CDR2 ANQGSEA. The germline V and J ends were trimmed by 8 bases and 8 bases, with 10 bases remaining between them. The CDR3 covers 10 residues. The CDR3 loop is CSFGVDEQFF. The CDR3 DNA reads TGCAGCTTCGGGGTTGATGAGCAGTTCTTC.

V gene TRBV18 combines with J gene TRBJ2-1; TRBD2 might be the D (5 bases). V shed 1 base and J shed 7 bases, with 23 bases lying between them. The CDR3 totals 18 residues. Germline V gene data show CDR1 as KGHSH and CDR2 as LQKENI. The CDR3 is CASSPLWVHGEGINEQFF. The CDR3 DNA reads TGTGCCAGCTCACCACTTTGGGTACACGGCGAGGGCATAAATGAGCAGTTCTTC.

The gene calls are TRBV11-2 and TRBJ2-7; D might be TRBD2 (6 bases). The germline gives CDR1 SGHAT, CDR2 FQNNGV. V shed 4 bases and J shed 3 bases, with 10 bases lying between them. The CDR3 spans 13 residues. CDR3 protein: CASSSDYNYEQYF. DNA of the CDR3: TGTGCCAGCAGCTCGGACTATAACTACGAGCAGTACTTC.

The count of this clone is one. The J gene is TRBJ2-5, the V gene TRBV27; the D gene is possibly TRBD2 (6 bases). V lost 0 bases and J 2 bases, leaving 10 bases between the germline ends. The CDR3 contains 15 residues. CDR1 is MNHEY and CDR2 is SMNVEV in the germline V gene (reference sequence). The CDR3 loop is CASSLSIGGQETQYF. As DNA, the CDR3 is TGTGCCAGCAGTTTATCCATCGGGGGTCAAGAGACCCAGTACTTC.

J is TRBJ2-3 and V is TRBV25-1, with D tentatively TRBD2 (7 bases). The CDR3 runs 15 residues. Trimming took off 2 bases at V and 5 bases at J, with 14 bases between the two ends. Germline V gene sequence: CDR1 MGHDK, CDR2 SYGVNS. Written as DNA, the CDR3 is TGTGCCAGCAGTGAAGCCGCGGGGGCCCTAGATACGCAGTATTTT. This codes for CASSEAAGALDTQYF.

The chain is built from TRBV4-1 and TRBJ1-2; the D is unclear. CDR1 is MGHRA and CDR2 is YSYEKL in the germline V gene. The CDR3 extends over 15 amino acids. Trimming cost V 0 bases and J 4 bases, with 12 bases left between them. CDR3 in DNA: TGCGCCAGCAGCCAAGATGCGGGCAGATTCTATGGCTACACCTTC. Translating it yields CASSQDAGRFYGYTF.

V gene TRBV19 combines with J gene TRBJ1-1, with 7 bases aligning to TRBD1. The CDR3 covers 14 residues. Germline V lookup: CDR1 LNHDA, CDR2 SQIVND (reference sequence). Germline trimming cut 2 bases from V and 4 bases from J; bases unmatched to any gene: 4. This CDR3 reads CASSIRQGGTEAFF. The CDR3 nucleotides are TGTGCCAGTAGTATAAGGCAGGGGGGCACTGAAGCTTTCTTT.

This clone has just one count. The rearrangement joins TRBV6-1 to TRBJ2-5; TRBD2 matches at 10 bases. The V gene's germline CDR1 is MNHNS and CDR2 SASEGT. J gave up 2 bases and V 4 bases, and 4 bases lay outside the gene matches. CDR3 length equals 15 residues. The CDR3 nucleotides read TGTGCCAGCAGTGGCCTAGCGGGGGAACAAGAGACCCAGTACTTC. Translation gives CASSGLAGEQETQYF.

This rearrangement joins TRBV5-6 to TRBJ1-2, with 8 bases aligning to TRBD1. This CDR3 spans 14 amino acids. Per germline, CDR1 SGHDT and CDR2 YYEEEE. V shed 4 bases, J shed 6 bases, and the junction held 8 bases outside the gene matches. CDR3 in amino acids: CASSPDRGRHGYTF. The CDR3 DNA reads as TGTGCCAGCAGCCCCGACAGGGGTAGACATGGCTACACCTTC.